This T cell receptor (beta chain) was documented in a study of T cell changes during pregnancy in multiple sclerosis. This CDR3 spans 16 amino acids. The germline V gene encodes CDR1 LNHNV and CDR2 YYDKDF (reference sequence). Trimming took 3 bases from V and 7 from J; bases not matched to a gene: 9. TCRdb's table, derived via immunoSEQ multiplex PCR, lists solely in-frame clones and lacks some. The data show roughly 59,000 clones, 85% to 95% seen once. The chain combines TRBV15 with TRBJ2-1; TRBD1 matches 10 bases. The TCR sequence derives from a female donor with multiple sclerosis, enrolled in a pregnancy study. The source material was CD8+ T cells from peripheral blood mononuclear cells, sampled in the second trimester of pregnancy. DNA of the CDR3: TGTGCCACCAGCAGGAGAGGACAGGGGGTTGGGAATGAGCAGTTCTTC. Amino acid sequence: CATSRRGQGVGNEQFF.